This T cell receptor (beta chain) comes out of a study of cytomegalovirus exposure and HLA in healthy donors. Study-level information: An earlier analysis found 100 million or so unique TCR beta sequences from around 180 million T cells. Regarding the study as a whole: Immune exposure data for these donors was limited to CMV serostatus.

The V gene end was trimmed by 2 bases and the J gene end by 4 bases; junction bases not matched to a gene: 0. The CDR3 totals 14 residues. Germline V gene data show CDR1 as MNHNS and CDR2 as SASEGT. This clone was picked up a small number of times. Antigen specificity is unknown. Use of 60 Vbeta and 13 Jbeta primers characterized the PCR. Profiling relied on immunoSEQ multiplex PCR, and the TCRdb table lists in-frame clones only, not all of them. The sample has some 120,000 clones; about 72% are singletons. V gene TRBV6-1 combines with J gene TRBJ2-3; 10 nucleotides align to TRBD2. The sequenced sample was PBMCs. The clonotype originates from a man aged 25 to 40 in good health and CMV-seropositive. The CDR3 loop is CASSELAGADTQYF. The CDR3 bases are TGTGCCAGCAGTGAACTAGCGGGAGCAGATACGCAGTATTTT.